This is a list of T cell receptor beta chains from one sample in a study of neurological immune-mediated disorders. TCRdb re-analysed the 5' RACE reads in MiXCR, keeping a single row per CDR3 protein. The profile shows some 46,000 distinct CDR3 sequences, about 9.3% of them singletons. The sample taken for sequencing was PBMCs. The receptor set was obtained from a man between 65 and 85 years old with HTLV-1-associated myelopathy (HAM/TSP). Both conserved end residues are part of each CDR3.

v_gene: TRBV7-9; j_gene: TRBJ1-2; CDR3aa: CASSSQTGIYGYTF
v_gene: TRBV6-5; j_gene: TRBJ2-7; CDR3aa: CASSIQGGYEQYF
v_gene: TRBV7-2; j_gene: TRBJ2-1; CDR3aa: CASSLLGLVGGNEQFF
v_gene: TRBV5-1; j_gene: TRBJ2-2; CDR3aa: CASSLIDTGELFF
v_gene: TRBV6-2/TRBV6-3; j_gene: TRBJ1-1; CDR3aa: CASKGSQREEAFF
v_gene: TRBV5-1; j_gene: TRBJ2-7; CDR3aa: CASSLSGVISYEQYF
v_gene: TRBV7-9; j_gene: TRBJ1-2; CDR3aa: CASSLSRGYGYTF
v_gene: TRBV7-2; j_gene: TRBJ1-1; CDR3aa: CASNPAGRTMNTEAFF
v_gene: TRBV4-2; j_gene: TRBJ2-1; CDR3aa: CASSQESTGEIYNEQFF
v_gene: TRBV6-2/TRBV6-3; j_gene: TRBJ2-7; CDR3aa: CASSPREGQYF
v_gene: TRBV18; j_gene: TRBJ2-7; CDR3aa: CASSPGSSYEQYF
v_gene: TRBV19; j_gene: TRBJ1-5; CDR3aa: CASREGHQPQHF
v_gene: TRBV9; j_gene: TRBJ2-3; CDR3aa: CASSITGGSADTQYF
v_gene: TRBV7-2; j_gene: TRBJ2-4; CDR3aa: CASSLGSVIQYF
v_gene: TRBV6-6; j_gene: TRBJ2-2; CDR3aa: CASRLGTGELFF
v_gene: TRBV3-1; j_gene: TRBJ2-4; CDR3aa: CASSQVPGVAKNIQYF
v_gene: TRBV29-1; j_gene: TRBJ1-5; CDR3aa: CSVRIGEQPQHF
v_gene: TRBV7-3; j_gene: TRBJ2-6; CDR3aa: CASSLSAGPSGANVLTF
v_gene: TRBV5-1; j_gene: TRBJ2-2; CDR3aa: CASNREGTGELFF